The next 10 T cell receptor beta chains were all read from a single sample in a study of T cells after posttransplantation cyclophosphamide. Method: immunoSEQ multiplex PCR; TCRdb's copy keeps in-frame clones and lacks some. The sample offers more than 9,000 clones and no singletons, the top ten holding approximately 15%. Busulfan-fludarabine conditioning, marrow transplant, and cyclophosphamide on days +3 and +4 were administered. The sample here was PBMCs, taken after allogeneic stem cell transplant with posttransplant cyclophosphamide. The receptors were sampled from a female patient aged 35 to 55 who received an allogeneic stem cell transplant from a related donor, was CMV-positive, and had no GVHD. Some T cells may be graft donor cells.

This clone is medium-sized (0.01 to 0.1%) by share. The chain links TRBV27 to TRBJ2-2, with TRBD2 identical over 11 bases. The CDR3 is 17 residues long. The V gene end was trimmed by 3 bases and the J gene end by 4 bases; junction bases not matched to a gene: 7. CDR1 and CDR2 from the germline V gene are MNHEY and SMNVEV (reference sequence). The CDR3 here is CASSFLAGGGGTGELFF. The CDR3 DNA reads TGTGCCAGCAGTTTCCTAGCGGGAGGCGGCGGCACCGGGGAGCTGTTTTTT.

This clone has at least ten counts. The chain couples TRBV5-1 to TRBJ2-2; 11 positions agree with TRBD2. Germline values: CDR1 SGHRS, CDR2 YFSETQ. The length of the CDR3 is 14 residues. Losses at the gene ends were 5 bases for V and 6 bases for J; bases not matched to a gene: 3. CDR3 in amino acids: CASRLAGVAGELFF. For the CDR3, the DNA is TGCGCCAGCAGACTAGCGGGAGTCGCCGGGGAGCTGTTTTTT.

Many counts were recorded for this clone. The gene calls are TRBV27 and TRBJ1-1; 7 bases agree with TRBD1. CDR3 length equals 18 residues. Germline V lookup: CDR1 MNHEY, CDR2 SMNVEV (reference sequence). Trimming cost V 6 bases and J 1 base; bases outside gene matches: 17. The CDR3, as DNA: TGTGCCAGCAGGCCCCTTCAGACAGGGCTGGGAGCGAACACTGAAGCTTTCTTT. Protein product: CASRPLQTGLGANTEAFF.

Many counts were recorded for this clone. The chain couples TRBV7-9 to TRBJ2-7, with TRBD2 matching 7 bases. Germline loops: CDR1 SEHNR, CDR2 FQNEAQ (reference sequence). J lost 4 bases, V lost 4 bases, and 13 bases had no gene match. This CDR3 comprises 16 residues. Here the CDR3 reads CASSSNSNAGVYEQYF. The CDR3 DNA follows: TGTGCCAGCAGCTCGAACTCCAATGCGGGAGTATACGAGCAGTACTTC.

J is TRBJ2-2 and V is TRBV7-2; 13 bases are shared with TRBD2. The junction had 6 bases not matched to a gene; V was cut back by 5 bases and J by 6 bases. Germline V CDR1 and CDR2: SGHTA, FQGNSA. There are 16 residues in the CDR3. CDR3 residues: CASSPGTSGKAGELFF. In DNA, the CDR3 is TGTGCCAGCAGCCCCGGGACTAGCGGGAAGGCCGGGGAGCTGTTTTTT.

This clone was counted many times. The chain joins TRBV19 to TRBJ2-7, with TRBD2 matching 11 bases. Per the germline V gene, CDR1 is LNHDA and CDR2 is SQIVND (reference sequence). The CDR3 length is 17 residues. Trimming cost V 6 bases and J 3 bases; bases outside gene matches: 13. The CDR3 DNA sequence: TGTGCCAGTAGCCGAAGCATTCTAGCGGGGGGATACTACGAGCAGTACTTC. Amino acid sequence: CASSRSILAGGYYEQYF.

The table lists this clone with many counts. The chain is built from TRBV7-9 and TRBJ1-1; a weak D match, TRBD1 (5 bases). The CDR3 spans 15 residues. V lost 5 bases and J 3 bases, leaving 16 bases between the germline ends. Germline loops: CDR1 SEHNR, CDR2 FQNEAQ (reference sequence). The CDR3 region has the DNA TGTGCCAGCAGCACCTCGTTAACGGGGGACACTGAAGCTTTCTTT. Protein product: CASSTSLTGDTEAFF. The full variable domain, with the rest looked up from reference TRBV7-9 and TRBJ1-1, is DTGVSQNPRHKITKRGQNVTFRCDPISEHNRLYWYRQTLGQGPEFLTYFQNEAQLEKSRLLSDRFSAERPKGSFSTLEIQRTEQGDSAMYLCASSTSLTGDTEAFFGQGTRLTVV.

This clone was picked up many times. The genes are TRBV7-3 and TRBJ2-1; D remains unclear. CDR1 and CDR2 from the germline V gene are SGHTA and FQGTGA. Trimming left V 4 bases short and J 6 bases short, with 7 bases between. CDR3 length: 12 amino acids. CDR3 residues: CASSSGGNEQFF. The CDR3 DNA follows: TGTGCCAGCAGCTCCGGTGGCAATGAGCAGTTCTTC.

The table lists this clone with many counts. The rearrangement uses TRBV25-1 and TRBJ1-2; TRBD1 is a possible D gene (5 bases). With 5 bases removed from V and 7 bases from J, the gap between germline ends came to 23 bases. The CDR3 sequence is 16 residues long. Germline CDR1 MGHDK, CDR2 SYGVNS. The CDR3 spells CASSPWGTLGEVGYTF. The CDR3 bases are TGTGCCAGCAGTCCATGGGGGACCTTGGGGGAGGTTGGCTACACCTTC.

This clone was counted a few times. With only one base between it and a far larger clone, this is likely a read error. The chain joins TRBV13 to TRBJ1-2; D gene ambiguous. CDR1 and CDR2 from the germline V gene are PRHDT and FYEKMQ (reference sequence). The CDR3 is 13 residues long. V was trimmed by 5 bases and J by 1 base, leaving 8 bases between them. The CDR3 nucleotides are TGTGCCAGCAGCGCTAACGGTAACTATGGCTACACCTTC. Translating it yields CASSANGNYGYTF.